Shown below are 21 T cell receptor beta chains from a single sample sequenced in a study of blood T cells in healthy people across ages. It was with a sample-barcoded 5' primer and a J-beta primer mix that a second PCR of about 7 to 12 cycles was run. MiXCR, applied by TCRdb to the 5' RACE reads, yields one record per CDR3 protein. Of about 1.5 million distinct CDR3 sequences detected, 35% to 45% appear once; the ten largest clones hold approximately 4.1%. Material: blood. These TCRs come from a woman aged 18 to 35 in good health.

This clonotype was seen only a few times. The J gene is TRBJ1-2, the V gene TRBV18, with D maybe TRBD1 (5 bases). V was shortened by 3 bases and J by 3 bases, with 11 bases between the two germline ends. The germline V gene encodes CDR1 KGHSH and CDR2 LQKENI. This CDR3 is 14 amino acids long. This CDR3 reads CASSPGRDYYGYTF. In DNA form, the CDR3 reads TGTGCCAGCTCACCGGGACGGGACTACTATGGCTACACCTTC.

The chain carries TRBV28 and TRBJ1-3; D is perhaps TRBD1 (6 bases). CDR1 and CDR2 (germline): MDHEN, SYDVKM. V lost 5 bases and J 1 base, leaving 21 bases between the germline ends. The CDR3 is made up of 18 amino acids. The CDR3 region has the DNA TGTGCCAGCAGTGGTCGGGACACCAGGGAGTATTCTGGAAACACCATATATTTT. Translating gives CASSGRDTREYSGNTIYF.

This clonotype was recorded many times. This chain connects TRBV29-1 to TRBJ2-7; 8 nucleotides line up with TRBD2. Germline V gene data show CDR1 as SQVTM and CDR2 as ANQGSEA. The CDR3 sequence is 14 residues long. Germline trimming cut 0 bases from V and 6 bases from J; bases unmatched to any gene: 7. DNA of the CDR3: TGCAGCGTTGAAGATACGGGACTAGGTTCCGAGCAGTACTTC. Translated, it gives CSVEDTGLGSEQYF.

V gene TRBV11-2 combines with J gene TRBJ1-4; perhaps TRBD1 as D (6 bases). The CDR3 runs to 16 residues. Germline V gives CDR1 SGHAT, CDR2 FQNNGV. V was shortened by 4 bases and J by 7 bases, with 19 bases between the two germline ends. This CDR3 reads CASSSTRGLSSEKLFF. CDR3 coding DNA: TGTGCCAGCAGCTCAACGCGGGGGCTTTCGAGTGAAAAACTGTTTTTT.

This chain connects TRBV2 to TRBJ2-1; D remains ambiguous. CDR1 and CDR2 from the germline V gene are SNHLY and FYNNEI. Trimming removed 0 bases at V and 7 bases at J, with 4 bases between. CDR3 size: 12 residues. CDR3 protein: CASSEARNEQFF. The CDR3 nucleotides read TGTGCCAGCAGTGAAGCCCGGAATGAGCAGTTCTTC.

This clonotype has just a few counts. The V and J genes are TRBV6-5 and TRBJ1-1, with D unresolved. This CDR3 comprises 15 residues. Germline assignment: CDR1 MNHEY and CDR2 SVGAGI. V was cut by 6 bases and J by 1 base, with 15 bases left in between. The CDR3 nucleotides read TGTGCCAGCAGCAACCCGGGGATATCGAACACTGAAGCTTTCTTT. Encoded protein: CASSNPGISNTEAFF.

The chain is built from TRBV12-3 or TRBV12-4 and TRBJ1-1; D possibly corresponds to TRBD1 (5 bases). Trimming pared 3 bases from V and 0 bases from J, leaving 11 bases between. The CDR3 is 15 residues long. CDR3 coding DNA: TGTGCCAGCAGTTTGCCCAGGGCGATGAACACTGAAGCTTTCTTT. It yields the protein CASSLPRAMNTEAFF.

The chain uses TRBV7-8 and TRBJ2-7; D is possibly TRBD1 (5 bases). The CDR3 length is 16 residues. Germline-derived CDR1 and CDR2 are SGHVS and FQNEAQ. V lost 3 bases, J lost 7 bases, and 22 bases lay in between. The CDR3 nucleotides read TGTGCCAGCAGCTTCCTTAGCCGGAGACAGAGAAATGAGCAGTACTTC. Translation: CASSFLSRRQRNEQYF.

This clonotype was recorded a few times. The rearrangement uses TRBV9 and TRBJ1-2, with D uncertain. Germline V gives CDR1 SGDLS, CDR2 YYNGEE. V gave up 1 base and J gave up 8 bases, with 15 bases separating them. The CDR3 is 14 amino acids. The CDR3 is CASSVPGGAAGYTF. In DNA, the CDR3 is TGTGCCAGCAGCGTACCCGGTGGAGCGGCGGGCTACACCTTC.

In its sample, this clonotype was seen a few times. This chain connects TRBV10-3 to TRBJ2-2; TRBD2 might be the D (5 bases). V was pared by 8 bases and J by 2 bases, with 12 bases between. CDR1 is ENHRY and CDR2 is SYGVKD in the germline V gene. CDR3 length: 14 amino acids. Here the CDR3 DNA reads TGTGCCATCGATCTAGCCTTCAACACCGGGGAGCTGTTTTTT. The encoded protein is CAIDLAFNTGELFF.

Here the CDR3 reads CASSNSGTISYEQYF. The CDR3 DNA sequence: TGTGCCAGCAGCAATAGCGGAACGATCTCCTACGAGCAGTACTTC. The genes are TRBV7-2 and TRBJ2-7; D may be TRBD2 (6 bases). Germline V CDR1 and CDR2: SGHTA, FQGNSA. The V end lost 5 bases, the J end lost 0 bases, and 14 bases lay between the germline ends. The CDR3 has 15 amino acids.

This clonotype appeared a few times. The chain joins TRBV20-1 to TRBJ1-2; 8 bases map to TRBD1. CDR3 length equals 12 residues. Trimming at V came to 2 bases and at J to 7 bases, leaving 3 bases not matched to a gene. The V gene's germline CDR1 is DFQATT and CDR2 SNEGSKA (reference sequence). The CDR3 DNA follows: TGCAGTGCTAGATTACAGGGGGTTGGCTACACCTTC. It translates to CSARLQGVGYTF.

This chain uses TRBV27 with TRBJ2-3; 9 bases are shared with TRBD2. This CDR3 is 15 amino acids long. V shed 5 bases and J 7 bases; nucleotides not matched to a gene: 10. Germline lookup yields CDR1 MNHEY and CDR2 SMNVEV (reference sequence). CDR3 nucleotide sequence: TGTGCCAGCAGTCCATCTAGCGGGGAAACGTATACGCAGTATTTT. It specifies CASSPSSGETYTQYF.

As to this clonotype: An end of the junction does not agree with germline; a read error may underlie this. The chain links TRBV7-2 to TRBJ2-3; TRBD2 agrees at 9 bases. The germline V gene has CDR1 SGHTA and CDR2 FQGNSA. The CDR3 has 15 amino acids. The CDR3 sequence: CASSVAGVRTDTQYF. The CDR3 DNA is TGTGCCAGCAGCGTAGCGGGAGTTCGAACAGATACGCAGTATTTT.

J is TRBJ2-5 and V is TRBV30; 7 bases align to TRBD2. The CDR3 contains 14 residues. V dropped 6 bases and J dropped 11; count of bases not matched to a gene: 18. The germline V gene has CDR1 GTSNPN and CDR2 SVGIG (reference sequence). The CDR3 sequence is CACLIWGGPNEQYF. CDR3 in DNA: TGTGCCTGCCTGATTTGGGGGGGTCCCAATGAGCAGTACTTC.

The chain couples TRBV5-1 to TRBJ2-5; TRBD2 agrees at 7 bases. The J call may be incorrect, as the DNA end agrees better with TRBJ2-7. Germline lookup yields CDR1 SGHRS and CDR2 YFSETQ. The CDR3 runs to 19 residues. The CDR3 DNA reads TGCGCCAGCAGCTTTCCCAGCGTGTCCGGCGGGAGAACCACCTACGAGCAGTACTTC. It encodes CASSFPSVSGGRTTYEQYF.

This clonotype has a handful of counts. The chain is built from TRBV18 and TRBJ1-2; D is unclear. Germline lookup yields CDR1 KGHSH and CDR2 LQKENI. V lost 3 bases and J lost 4, with 15 bases in between. The CDR3 totals 15 residues. The CDR3 nucleotides are TGTGCCAGCTCACCTACCGGCGGCCTAATCTATGGCTACACCTTC. Its protein is CASSPTGGLIYGYTF.

CDR3 nucleotides: TGTGCCAGCAGTGAAAGGCACCACCACGAGCAGTACTTC. Translated, it gives CASSERHHHEQYF. This chain links TRBV25-1 with TRBJ2-7; D is undetermined. The germline V and J ends were trimmed by 2 bases and 5 bases, with 10 bases remaining between them. Germline loops: CDR1 MGHDK, CDR2 SYGVNS. The CDR3 is 13 amino acids.

The chain couples TRBV20-1 to TRBJ2-7; 9 bases align to TRBD1. The J segment lost 6 bases and the V segment lost 6 bases, leaving 9 bases of the junction unmatched. Germline-derived CDR1 and CDR2 are DFQATT and SNEGSKA (reference sequence). The length of the CDR3 is 13 residues. This chain's CDR3 is CSARTGATGEQYF. Written as DNA, the CDR3 is TGCAGTGCCCGGACAGGGGCCACCGGCGAGCAGTACTTC.

This clonotype turned up a few times. The J gene is TRBJ2-7, the V gene TRBV7-2; no reliable D call. The length of the CDR3 is 14 residues. Germline CDR1 is SGHTA and CDR2 is FQGNSA. Trimming left V 0 bases short and J 1 base short, with 7 bases between. Here the CDR3 reads CASSLARRSYEQYF. Here the CDR3 DNA reads TGTGCCAGCAGCTTAGCCAGGCGGTCCTACGAGCAGTACTTC.

The rearrangement links TRBV12-5 to TRBJ1-2; D not resolved. V dropped 1 base and J dropped 8 bases, with 14 bases sitting between them. CDR3 size: 14 residues. From germline, CDR1 is LGHNT and CDR2 FRNRAP. CDR3 coding DNA: TGTGCTAGTGGTTTGGGCCTTGATCAGTTGGGCTACACCTTC. Its protein is CASGLGLDQLGYTF.